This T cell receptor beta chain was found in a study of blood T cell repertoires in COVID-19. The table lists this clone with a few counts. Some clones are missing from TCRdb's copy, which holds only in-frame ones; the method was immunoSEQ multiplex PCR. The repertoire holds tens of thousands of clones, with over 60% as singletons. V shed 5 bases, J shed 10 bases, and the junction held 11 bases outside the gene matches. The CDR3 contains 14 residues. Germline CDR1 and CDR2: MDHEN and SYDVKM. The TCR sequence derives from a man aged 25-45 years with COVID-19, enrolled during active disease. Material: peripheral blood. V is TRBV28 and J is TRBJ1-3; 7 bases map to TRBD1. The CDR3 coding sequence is TGTGCCAGCAGTCTAGAATGGACAGGAACGACCATATATTTT. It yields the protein CASSLEWTGTTIYF.